The TCR beta chain described here comes from a study of T cells in localized non-small cell lung cancer. Study results and caveats: Peak T cell clonality was found in uninvolved adjacent lung, exceeding tumor. Longer overall survival was associated with a higher density of T cells in the blood.

Trimming took off 1 base at V and 0 bases at J, with 10 bases between the two ends. The CDR3 is made up of 15 amino acids. Per the germline V gene, CDR1 is MGHRA and CDR2 is YSYEKL. Profiling relied on immunoSEQ multiplex PCR, and the TCRdb table lists in-frame clones only, not all of them. The sample records around 35,000 clones, less than 95% being singletons. As concerns this clone: The antigen remains unidentified.

The sample in question was peripheral blood mononuclear cells, obtained before any cancer treatment. V gene TRBV4-1 combines with J gene TRBJ2-7; D call uncertain. This sequence was found in a female donor of 60 years or more with stage II lung adenocarcinoma. CDR3 coding DNA: TGCGCCAGCAGCCAAGTGTCTGCAAGCTCCTACGAGCAGTACTTC. It translates to CASSQVSASSYEQYF.